This T cell receptor beta chain was found in a study of cytotoxic CD8 clonotypes in ibrutinib-treated CLL. Study context: The group held 11 relapsed/refractory and around 15 treatment-naive patients, with 17 IGHV unmutated.

In its sample, this clone ranks as medium-sized. The antigen remains undetermined. The source of around 1.9 micrograms of genomic DNA for TCR beta libraries was cryopreserved PBMCs. CDR1 LNHDA and CDR2 SQIVND come from the germline V gene (reference sequence). V was shortened by 0 bases and J by 0 bases, with 9 bases between the two germline ends. The CDR3 runs to 16 residues. Investigators sought sequencing depths of between 1 in 200,000 and 1 in 1 million T cells. The data were produced by immunoSEQ multiplex PCR, yet TCRdb's version contains in-frame clones alone and is incomplete. The sample includes some 22,000 clones, approximately 80% seen only once; the top ten take roughly 9.5%. The study, taken as a whole, reports: Patients showed higher baseline clonality than age-matched healthy donors, and it tracked circulating CD8+ T-cell counts.

The rearrangement links TRBV19 to TRBJ2-1, with unresolved D. The sequence derives from a human donor with chronic lymphocytic leukemia. Sequencing used PBMCs, obtained before ibrutinib treatment. For the CDR3, the DNA is TGTGCCAGTAGTATAGAAGGCCAGAGCTCCTACAATGAGCAGTTCTTC. Its translation is CASSIEGQSSYNEQFF.